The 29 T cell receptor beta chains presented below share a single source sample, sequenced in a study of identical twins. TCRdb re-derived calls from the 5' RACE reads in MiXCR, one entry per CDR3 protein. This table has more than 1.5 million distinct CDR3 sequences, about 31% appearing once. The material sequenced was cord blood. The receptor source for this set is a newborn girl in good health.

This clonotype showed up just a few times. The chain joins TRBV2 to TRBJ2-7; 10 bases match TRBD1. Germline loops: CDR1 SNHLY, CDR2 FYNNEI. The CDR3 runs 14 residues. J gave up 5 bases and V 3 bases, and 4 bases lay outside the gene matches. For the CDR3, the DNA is TGTGCCAGCAGTGAGGACAGGGGGAAAAACGAGCAGTACTTC. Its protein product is CASSEDRGKNEQYF.

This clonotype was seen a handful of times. CDR3 coding DNA: TGTGCCAGCAGCTTACGCAGCGGGAGGTCTGACTACGAGCAGTACTTC. Protein sequence: CASSLRSGRSDYEQYF. The chain carries TRBV11-2 and TRBJ2-7; the match to TRBD2 covers 9 bases. This CDR3 is 16 amino acids long. V lost 2 bases, J lost 3 bases, and 8 bases stayed unmatched. From germline, CDR1 is SGHAT and CDR2 FQNNGV.

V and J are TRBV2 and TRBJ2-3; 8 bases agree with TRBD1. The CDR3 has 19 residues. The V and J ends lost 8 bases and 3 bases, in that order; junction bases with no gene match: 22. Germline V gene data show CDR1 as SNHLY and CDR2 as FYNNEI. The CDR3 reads CASGRRSVLTGEETDTQYF. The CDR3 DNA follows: TGTGCCAGCGGAAGACGCTCAGTATTGACAGGGGAGGAGACAGATACGCAGTATTTT.

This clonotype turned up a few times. DNA of the CDR3: TGCGCCAGCAGCTTAAGACTAGCATTCGACGAGCAGTACTTC. It specifies CASSLRLAFDEQYF. This sequence joins TRBV5-1 and TRBJ2-7; TRBD2 matches at 7 bases. Germline V lookup: CDR1 SGHRS, CDR2 YFSETQ. The junction had 7 bases not matched to a gene; V was cut back by 2 bases and J by 5 bases. The CDR3 runs 14 residues. Looking up the rest from reference TRBV5-1 and TRBJ2-7 gives the full variable domain: KAGVTQTPRYLIKTRGQQVTLSCSPISGHRSVSWYQQTPGQGLQFLFEYFSETQRNKGNFPGRFSGRQFSNSRSEMNVSTLELGDSALYLCASSLRLAFDEQYFGPGTRLTVT.

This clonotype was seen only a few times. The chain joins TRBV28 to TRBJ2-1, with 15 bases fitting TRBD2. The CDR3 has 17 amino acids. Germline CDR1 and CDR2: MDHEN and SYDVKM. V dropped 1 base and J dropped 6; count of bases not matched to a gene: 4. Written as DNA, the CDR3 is TGTGCCAGCAGTTTATTCGGACTAGCGGGAGGGGGCAATGAGCAGTTCTTC. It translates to CASSLFGLAGGGNEQFF.

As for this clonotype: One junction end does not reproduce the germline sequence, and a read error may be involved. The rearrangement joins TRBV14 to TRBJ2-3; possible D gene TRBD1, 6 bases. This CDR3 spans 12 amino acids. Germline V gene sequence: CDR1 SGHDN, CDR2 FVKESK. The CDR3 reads CVSGQFTDTQYF. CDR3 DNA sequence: TGTGTCAGCGGACAGTTCACAGATACGCAGTATTTT.

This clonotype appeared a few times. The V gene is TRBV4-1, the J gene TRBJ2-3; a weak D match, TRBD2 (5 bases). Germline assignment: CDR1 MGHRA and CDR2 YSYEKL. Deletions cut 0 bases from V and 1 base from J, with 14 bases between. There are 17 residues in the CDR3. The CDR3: CASSQDRGGWGTDTQYF. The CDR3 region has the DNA TGCGCCAGCAGCCAAGATCGGGGTGGATGGGGCACAGATACGCAGTATTTT.

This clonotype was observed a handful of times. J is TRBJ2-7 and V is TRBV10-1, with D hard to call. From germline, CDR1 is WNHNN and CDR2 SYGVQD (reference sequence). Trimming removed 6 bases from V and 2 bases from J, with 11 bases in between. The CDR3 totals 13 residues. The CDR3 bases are TGCGCCAGCAGAGGGTCATTGACCTACGAGCAGTACTTC. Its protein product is CASRGSLTYEQYF.

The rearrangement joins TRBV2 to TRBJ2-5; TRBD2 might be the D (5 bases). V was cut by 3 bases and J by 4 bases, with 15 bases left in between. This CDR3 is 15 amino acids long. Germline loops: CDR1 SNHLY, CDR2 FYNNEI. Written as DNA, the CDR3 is TGTGCCAGCAGTGATATTCGGGGTGTCGGAGAGACCCAGTACTTC. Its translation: CASSDIRGVGETQYF. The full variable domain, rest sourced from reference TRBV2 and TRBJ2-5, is EPEVTQTPSHQVTQMGQEVILRCVPISNHLYFYWYRQILGQKVEFLVSFYNNEISEKSEIFDDQFSVERPDGSNFTLKIRSTKLEDSAMYFCASSDIRGVGETQYFGPGTRLLVL.

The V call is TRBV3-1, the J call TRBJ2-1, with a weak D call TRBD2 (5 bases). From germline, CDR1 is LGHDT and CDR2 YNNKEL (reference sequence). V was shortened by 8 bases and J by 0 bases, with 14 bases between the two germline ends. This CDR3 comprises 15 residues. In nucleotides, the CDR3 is TGTGCCAGCGGTATAGCGCCTAGCTCCTACAATGAGCAGTTCTTC. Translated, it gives CASGIAPSSYNEQFF.

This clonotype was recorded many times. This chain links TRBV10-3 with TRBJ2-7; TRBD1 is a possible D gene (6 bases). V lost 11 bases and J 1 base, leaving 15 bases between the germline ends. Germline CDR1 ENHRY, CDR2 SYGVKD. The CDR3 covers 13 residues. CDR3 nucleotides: TGTGCCGCCCACGGGACATCGTCCTACGAGCAGTACTTC. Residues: CAAHGTSSYEQYF.

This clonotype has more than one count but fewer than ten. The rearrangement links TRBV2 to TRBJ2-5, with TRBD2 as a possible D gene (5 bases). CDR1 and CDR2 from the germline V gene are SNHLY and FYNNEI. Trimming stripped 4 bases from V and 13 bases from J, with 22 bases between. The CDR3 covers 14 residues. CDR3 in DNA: TGTGCCAGCAGTGGGACGGAGGCGCTGTTTGTCGGGTACTTC. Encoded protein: CASSGTEALFVGYF. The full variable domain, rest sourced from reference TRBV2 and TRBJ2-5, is EPEVTQTPSHQVTQMGQEVILRCVPISNHLYFYWYRQILGQKVEFLVSFYNNEISEKSEIFDDQFSVERPDGSNFTLKIRSTKLEDSAMYFCASSGTEALFVGYFGPGTRLLVL.

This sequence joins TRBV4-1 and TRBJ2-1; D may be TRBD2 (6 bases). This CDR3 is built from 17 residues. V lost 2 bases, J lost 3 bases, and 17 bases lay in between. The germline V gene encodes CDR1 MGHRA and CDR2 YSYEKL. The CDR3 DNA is TGCGCCAGCAGCCAAATAGACGGGAGAGGGATCTACAATGAGCAGTTCTTC. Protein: CASSQIDGRGIYNEQFF.

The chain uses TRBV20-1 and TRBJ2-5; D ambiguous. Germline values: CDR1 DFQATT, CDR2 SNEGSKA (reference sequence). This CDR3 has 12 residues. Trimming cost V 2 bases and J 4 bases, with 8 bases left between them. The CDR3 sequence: CSARSTGETQYF. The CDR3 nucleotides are TGCAGTGCTAGATCGACGGGAGAGACCCAGTACTTC.

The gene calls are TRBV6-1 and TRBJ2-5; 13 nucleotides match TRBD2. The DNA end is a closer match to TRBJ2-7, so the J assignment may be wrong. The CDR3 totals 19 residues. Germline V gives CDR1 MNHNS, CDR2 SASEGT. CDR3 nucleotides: TGTGCCAGCAGTGCAAGGTCACTAGCGGGAGGGCCGAAGATCTACGAGCAGTACTTC. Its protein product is CASSARSLAGGPKIYEQYF.

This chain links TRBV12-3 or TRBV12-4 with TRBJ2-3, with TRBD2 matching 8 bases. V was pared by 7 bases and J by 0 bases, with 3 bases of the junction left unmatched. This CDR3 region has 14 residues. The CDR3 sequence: CASKGLVSTDTQYF. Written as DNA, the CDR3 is TGTGCCAGCAAGGGACTAGTTAGCACAGATACGCAGTATTTT.

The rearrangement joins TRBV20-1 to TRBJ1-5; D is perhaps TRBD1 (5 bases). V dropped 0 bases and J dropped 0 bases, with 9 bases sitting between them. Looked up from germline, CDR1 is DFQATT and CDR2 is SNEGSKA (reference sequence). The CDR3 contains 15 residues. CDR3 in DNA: TGCAGTGCTAGAGATTGGGACGATAGCAATCAGCCCCAGCATTTT. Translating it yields CSARDWDDSNQPQHF.

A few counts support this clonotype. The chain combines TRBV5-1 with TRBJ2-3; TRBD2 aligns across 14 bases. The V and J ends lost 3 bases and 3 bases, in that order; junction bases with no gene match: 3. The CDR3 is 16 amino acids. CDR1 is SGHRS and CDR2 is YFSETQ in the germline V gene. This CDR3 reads CASSWGLAGVTDTQYF. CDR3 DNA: TGCGCCAGCAGCTGGGGACTAGCGGGAGTTACAGATACGCAGTATTTT.

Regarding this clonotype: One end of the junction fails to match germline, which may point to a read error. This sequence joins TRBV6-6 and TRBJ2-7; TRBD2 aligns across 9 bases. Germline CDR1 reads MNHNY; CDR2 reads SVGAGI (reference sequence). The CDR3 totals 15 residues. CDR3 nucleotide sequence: TGTGCCAGCAGTAACTCGGGACTAGCCAAAGCCGAGCAGTACTTC. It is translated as CASSNSGLAKAEQYF.

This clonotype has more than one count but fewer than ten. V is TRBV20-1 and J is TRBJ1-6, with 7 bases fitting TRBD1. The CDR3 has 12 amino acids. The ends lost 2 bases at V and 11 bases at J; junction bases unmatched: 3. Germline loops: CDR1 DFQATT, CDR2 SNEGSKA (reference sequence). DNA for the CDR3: TGCAGTGCTAGAAGACAGGGCCCACCCCTCCACTTT. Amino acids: CSARRQGPPLHF.

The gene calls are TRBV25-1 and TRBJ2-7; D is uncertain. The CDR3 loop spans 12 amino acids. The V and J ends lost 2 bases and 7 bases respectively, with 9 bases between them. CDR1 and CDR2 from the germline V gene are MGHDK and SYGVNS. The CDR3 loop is CASSEPYNEQYF. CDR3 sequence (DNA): TGTGCCAGCAGTGAACCCTACAATGAGCAGTACTTC.

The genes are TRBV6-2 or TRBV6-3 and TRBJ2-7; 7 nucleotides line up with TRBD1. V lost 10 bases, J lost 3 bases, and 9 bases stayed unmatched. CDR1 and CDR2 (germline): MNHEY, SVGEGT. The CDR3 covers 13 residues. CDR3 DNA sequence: TGTGCCACTACCAGCGGACAGGACTACGAGCAGTACTTC. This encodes CATTSGQDYEQYF.

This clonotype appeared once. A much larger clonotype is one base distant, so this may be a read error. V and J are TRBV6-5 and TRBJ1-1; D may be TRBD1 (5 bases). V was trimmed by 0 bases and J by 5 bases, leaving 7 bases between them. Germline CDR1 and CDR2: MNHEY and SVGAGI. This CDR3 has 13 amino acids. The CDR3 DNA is TGTGCCAGCAGTTACTCAGGGGAGACTGAAGCTTTCTTT. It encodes CASSYSGETEAFF.

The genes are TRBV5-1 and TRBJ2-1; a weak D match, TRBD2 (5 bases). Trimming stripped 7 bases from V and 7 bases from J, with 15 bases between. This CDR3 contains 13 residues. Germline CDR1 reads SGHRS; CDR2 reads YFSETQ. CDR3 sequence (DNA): TGCGCCAGCCGCCACACCGCGGGTAATGAGCAGTTCTTC. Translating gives CASRHTAGNEQFF.

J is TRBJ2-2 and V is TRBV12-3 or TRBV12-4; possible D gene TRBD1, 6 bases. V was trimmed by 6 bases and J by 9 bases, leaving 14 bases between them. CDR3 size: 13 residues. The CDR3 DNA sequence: TGTGCCAGCAGCCGAGACAGGTTAAGGGAGCTGTTTTTT. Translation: CASSRDRLRELFF.

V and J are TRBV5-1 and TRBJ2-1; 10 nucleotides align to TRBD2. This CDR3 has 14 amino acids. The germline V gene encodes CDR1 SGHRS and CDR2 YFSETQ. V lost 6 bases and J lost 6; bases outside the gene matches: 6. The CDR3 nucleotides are TGCGCCAGCAAAGAGCGGGAGGGCCCCAATGAGCAGTTCTTC. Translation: CASKEREGPNEQFF.

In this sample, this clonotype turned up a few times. The CDR3 coding sequence is TGTGCCAGCAGTTACTCAGGGACGGGCACAGATACGCAGTATTTT. It specifies CASSYSGTGTDTQYF. The V gene is TRBV6-2 or TRBV6-3, the J gene TRBJ2-3, with D possibly being TRBD1 or TRBD2 (5 bases each). Germline lookup yields CDR1 MNHEY and CDR2 SVGEGT. V dropped 0 bases and J dropped 1 base, with 8 bases sitting between them. The length of the CDR3 is 15 residues.

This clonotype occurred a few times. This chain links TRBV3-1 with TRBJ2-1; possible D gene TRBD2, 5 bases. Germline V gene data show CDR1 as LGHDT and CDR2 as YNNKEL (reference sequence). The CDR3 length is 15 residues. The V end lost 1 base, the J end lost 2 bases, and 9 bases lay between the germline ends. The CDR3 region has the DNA TGTGCCAGCAGCCAAGTTGCTAGCCCCTACAATGAGCAGTTCTTC. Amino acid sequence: CASSQVASPYNEQFF.

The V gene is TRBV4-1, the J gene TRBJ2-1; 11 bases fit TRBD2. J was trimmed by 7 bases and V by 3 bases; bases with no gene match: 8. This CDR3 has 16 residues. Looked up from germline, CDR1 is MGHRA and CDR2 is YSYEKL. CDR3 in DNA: TGCGCCAGCAGCCATAGTAGCGCTAGCGGGGGGAATGAGCAGTTCTTC. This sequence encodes CASSHSSASGGNEQFF.